This T cell receptor beta chain was profiled in a study of shared clonotypes between healthy human individuals. The V and J ends lost 1 base and 5 bases respectively, with 17 bases between them. The CDR3 is 16 amino acids. CDR1 is SEHNR and CDR2 is FQNEAQ in the germline V gene (reference sequence). Unsorted PBMC samples were amplified in replicate PCRs containing about 300 ng DNA, roughly 30,000 T cell genomes. Sequencing used immunoSEQ multiplex PCR; TCRdb keeps in-frame clones, though not all of them. The table records more than 400,000 clones, approximately 80% of them present only once. The TCR comes from a middle-aged woman in good health. Some clones in this sample may be carry-over from other donors' samples. The sample taken for sequencing was PBMCs. This chain connects TRBV7-9 to TRBJ2-5; no reliable D call. CDR3 DNA: TGTGCCAGCAGCTTAGGGTTTAGTGTAGGTCAGGAGACCCAGTACTTC. Its protein product is CASSLGFSVGQETQYF.